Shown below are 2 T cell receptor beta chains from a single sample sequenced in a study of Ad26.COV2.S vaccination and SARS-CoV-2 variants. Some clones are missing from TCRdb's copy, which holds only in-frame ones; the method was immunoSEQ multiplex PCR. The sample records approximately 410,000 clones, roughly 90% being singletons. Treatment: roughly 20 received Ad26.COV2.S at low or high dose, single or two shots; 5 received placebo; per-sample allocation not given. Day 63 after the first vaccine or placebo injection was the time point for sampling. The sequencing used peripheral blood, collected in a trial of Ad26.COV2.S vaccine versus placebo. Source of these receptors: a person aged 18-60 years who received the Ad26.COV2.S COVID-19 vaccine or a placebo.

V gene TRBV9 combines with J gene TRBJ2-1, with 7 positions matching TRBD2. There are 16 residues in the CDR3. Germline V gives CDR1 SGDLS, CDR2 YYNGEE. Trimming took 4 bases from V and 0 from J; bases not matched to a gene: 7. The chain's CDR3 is CASSPVAGRSYNEQFF. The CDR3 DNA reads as TGTGCCAGCAGCCCCGTAGCGGGCCGCTCCTACAATGAGCAGTTCTTC.

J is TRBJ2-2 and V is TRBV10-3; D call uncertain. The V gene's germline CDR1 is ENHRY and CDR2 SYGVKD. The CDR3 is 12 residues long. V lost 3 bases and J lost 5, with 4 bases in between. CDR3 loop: CAISERTGELFF. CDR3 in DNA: TGTGCCATCAGTGAACGGACCGGGGAGCTGTTTTTT.